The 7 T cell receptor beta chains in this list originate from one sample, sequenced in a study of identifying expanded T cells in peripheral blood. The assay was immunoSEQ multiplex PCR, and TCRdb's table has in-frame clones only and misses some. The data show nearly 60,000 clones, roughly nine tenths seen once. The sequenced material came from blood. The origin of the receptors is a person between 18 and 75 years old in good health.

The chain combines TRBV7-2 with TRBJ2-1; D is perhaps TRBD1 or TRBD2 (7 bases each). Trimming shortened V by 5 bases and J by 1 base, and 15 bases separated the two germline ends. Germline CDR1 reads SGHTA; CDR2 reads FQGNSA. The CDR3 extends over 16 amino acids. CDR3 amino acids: CASSRGGGQSYNEQFF. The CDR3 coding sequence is TGTGCCAGCAGCCGAGGGGGGGGACAGTCCTACAATGAGCAGTTCTTC.

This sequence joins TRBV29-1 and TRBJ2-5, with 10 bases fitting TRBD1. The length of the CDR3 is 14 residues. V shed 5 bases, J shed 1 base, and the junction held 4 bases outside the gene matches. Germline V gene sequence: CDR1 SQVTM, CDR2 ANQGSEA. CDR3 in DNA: TGCAGCGTTCGGACAGGGGGATCCCAAGAGACCCAGTACTTC. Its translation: CSVRTGGSQETQYF.

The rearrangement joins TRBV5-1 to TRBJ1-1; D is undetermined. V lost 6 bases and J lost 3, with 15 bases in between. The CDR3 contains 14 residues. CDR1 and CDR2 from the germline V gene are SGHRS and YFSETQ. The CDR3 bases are TGCGCCAGCAAAGTGGACCGGACTGACACTGAAGCTTTCTTT. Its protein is CASKVDRTDTEAFF. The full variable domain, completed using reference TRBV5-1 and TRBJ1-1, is KAGVTQTPRYLIKTRGQQVTLSCSPISGHRSVSWYQQTPGQGLQFLFEYFSETQRNKGNFPGRFSGRQFSNSRSEMNVSTLELGDSALYLCASKVDRTDTEAFFGQGTRLTVV.

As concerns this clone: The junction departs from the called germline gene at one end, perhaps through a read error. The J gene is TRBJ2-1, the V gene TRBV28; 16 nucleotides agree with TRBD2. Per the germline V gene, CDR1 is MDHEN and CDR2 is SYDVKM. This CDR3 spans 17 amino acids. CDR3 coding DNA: TGTGCCAGCATCGGGACTAGCGGGAGGGCCTCCAACAATGAGCAGTTCTTC. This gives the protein CASIGTSGRASNNEQFF.

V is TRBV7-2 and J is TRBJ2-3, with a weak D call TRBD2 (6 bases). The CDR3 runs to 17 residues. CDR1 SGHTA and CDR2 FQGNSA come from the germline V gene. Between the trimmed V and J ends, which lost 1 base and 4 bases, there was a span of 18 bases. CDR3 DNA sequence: TGTGCCAGCAGCTTAGTCGGCGGGGTATTCAGGGCAGATACGCAGTATTTT. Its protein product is CASSLVGGVFRADTQYF.

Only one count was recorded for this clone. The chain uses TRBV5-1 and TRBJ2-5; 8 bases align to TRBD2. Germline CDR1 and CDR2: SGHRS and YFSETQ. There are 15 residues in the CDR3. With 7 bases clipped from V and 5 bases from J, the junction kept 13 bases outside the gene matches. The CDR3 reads CASRISAGAGETQYF. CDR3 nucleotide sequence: TGCGCCAGCCGCATCTCAGCGGGGGCTGGGGAGACCCAGTACTTC.

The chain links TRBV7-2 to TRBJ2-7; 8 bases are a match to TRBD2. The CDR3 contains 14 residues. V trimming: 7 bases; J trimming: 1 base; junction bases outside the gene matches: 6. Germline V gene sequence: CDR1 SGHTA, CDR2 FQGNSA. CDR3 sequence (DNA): TGTGCCAGCAAGATCGGGGGGGCGTCCTACGAGCAGTACTTC. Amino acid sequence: CASKIGGASYEQYF.